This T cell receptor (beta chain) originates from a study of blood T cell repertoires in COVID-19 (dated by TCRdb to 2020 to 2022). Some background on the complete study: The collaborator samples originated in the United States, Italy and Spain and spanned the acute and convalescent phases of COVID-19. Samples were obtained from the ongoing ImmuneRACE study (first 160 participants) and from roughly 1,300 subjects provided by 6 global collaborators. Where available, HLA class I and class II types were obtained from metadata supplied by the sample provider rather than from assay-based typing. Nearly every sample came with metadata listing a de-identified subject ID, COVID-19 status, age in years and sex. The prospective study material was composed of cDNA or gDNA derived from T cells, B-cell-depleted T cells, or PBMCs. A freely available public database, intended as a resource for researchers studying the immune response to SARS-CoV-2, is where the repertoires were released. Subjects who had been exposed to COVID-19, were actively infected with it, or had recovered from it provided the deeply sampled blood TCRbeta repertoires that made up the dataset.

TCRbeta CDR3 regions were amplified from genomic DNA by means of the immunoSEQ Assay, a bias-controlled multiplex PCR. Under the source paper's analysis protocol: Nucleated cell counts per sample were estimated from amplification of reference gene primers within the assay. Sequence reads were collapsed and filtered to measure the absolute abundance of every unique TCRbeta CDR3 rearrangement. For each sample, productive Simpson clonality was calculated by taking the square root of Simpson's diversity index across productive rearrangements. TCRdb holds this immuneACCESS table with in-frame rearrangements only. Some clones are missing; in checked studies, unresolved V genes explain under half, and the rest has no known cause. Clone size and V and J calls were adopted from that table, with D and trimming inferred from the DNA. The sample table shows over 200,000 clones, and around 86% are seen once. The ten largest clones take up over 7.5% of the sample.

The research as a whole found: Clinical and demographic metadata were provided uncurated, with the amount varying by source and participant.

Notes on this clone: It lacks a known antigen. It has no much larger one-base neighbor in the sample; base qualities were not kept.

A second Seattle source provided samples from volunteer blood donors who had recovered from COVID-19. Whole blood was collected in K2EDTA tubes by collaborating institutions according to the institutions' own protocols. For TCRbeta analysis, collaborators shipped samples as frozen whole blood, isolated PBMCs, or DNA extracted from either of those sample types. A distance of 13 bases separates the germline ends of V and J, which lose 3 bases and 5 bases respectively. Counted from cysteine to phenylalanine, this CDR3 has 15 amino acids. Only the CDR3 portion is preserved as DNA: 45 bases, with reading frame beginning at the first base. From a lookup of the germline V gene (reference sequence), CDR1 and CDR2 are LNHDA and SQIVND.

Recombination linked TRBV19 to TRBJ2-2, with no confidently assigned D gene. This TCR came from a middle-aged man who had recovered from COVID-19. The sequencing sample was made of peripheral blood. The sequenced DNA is TGTGCCAGTAGTATTGAAGCTGCGAGGACCGGGGAGCTGTTTTTT. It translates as CASSIEAARTGELFF.